This entry lists 11 T cell receptor beta chains sequenced from one sample in a study of blood T cell repertoires in COVID-19. Using immunoSEQ multiplex PCR, the repertoire was profiled, and TCRdb retains in-frame clones only, with some absent. The sample records around 68,000 clones, roughly 87% being singletons. The sequenced sample was peripheral blood. The receptors were gathered from an elderly man with acute or convalescent COVID-19.

The rearrangement links TRBV3-1 (or the pseudogene TRBV3-2) to TRBJ1-2, with 10 bases aligning to TRBD1. V was clipped by 6 bases and J by 7 bases; unmatched bases: 5. Germline CDR1 LGHDT, CDR2 YNNKEL (reference sequence). This CDR3 has 13 amino acids. The CDR3 sequence: CASRGQGSGGYTF. CDR3 nucleotide sequence: TGTGCCAGCAGGGGACAGGGGTCGGGTGGCTACACCTTC.

V is TRBV6-5 and J is TRBJ1-1; unclear D gene. CDR1 is MNHEY and CDR2 is SVGAGI in the germline V gene. V dropped 0 bases and J dropped 1 base, with 6 bases sitting between them. CDR3 length: 14 amino acids. CDR3 DNA sequence: TGTGCCAGCAGTTACTCCCACACGAACACTGAAGCTTTCTTT. It specifies CASSYSHTNTEAFF.

The chain carries TRBV19 and TRBJ2-7, with 8 bases matching TRBD2. The CDR3 extends over 14 amino acids. The ends lost 6 bases at V and 2 bases at J; junction bases unmatched: 6. Germline V gene lookup returns CDR1 LNHDA and CDR2 SQIVND (reference sequence). This chain's CDR3 is CASRSLAGTYEQYF. The CDR3 bases are TGTGCCAGTAGAAGCTTAGCGGGAACCTACGAGCAGTACTTC.

This clone was seen only once. V is TRBV5-1 and J is TRBJ2-1; 12 positions agree with TRBD2. Germline CDR1 SGHRS, CDR2 YFSETQ. J was trimmed by 7 bases and V by 4 bases; bases with no gene match: 12. There are 17 residues in the CDR3. Written as DNA, the CDR3 is TGCGCCAGCAGCCCAAGGCACGGACTAGCGGGACGGAATGAGCAGTTCTTC. It encodes CASSPRHGLAGRNEQFF.

This clone was counted a single time. This chain links TRBV19 with TRBJ2-7; D may be TRBD2 (6 bases). Per germline, CDR1 LNHDA and CDR2 SQIVND (reference sequence). V dropped 4 bases and J dropped 3 bases, with 16 bases sitting between them. The CDR3 extends over 15 amino acids. The CDR3 is CASSSSSPGDYEQYF. The CDR3 DNA reads as TGTGCCAGTAGTAGCTCATCCCCGGGGGACTACGAGCAGTACTTC. Supplemented by reference TRBV19 and TRBJ2-7, the full variable domain reads DGGITQSPKYLFRKEGQNVTLSCEQNLNHDAMYWYRQDPGQGLRLIYYSQIVNDFQKGDIAEGYSVSREKKESFPLTVTSAQKNPTAFYLCASSSSSPGDYEQYFGPGTRLTVT.

This chain links TRBV7-2 with TRBJ1-3; D unclear. V was cut by 5 bases and J by 0 bases, with 8 bases left in between. CDR1 is SGHTA and CDR2 is FQGNSA in the germline V gene. The CDR3 is 14 residues long. CDR3 region: CASSPLSSGNTIYF. CDR3 bases: TGTGCCAGCAGCCCGCTCAGCTCTGGAAACACCATATATTTT.

This chain uses TRBV29-1 with TRBJ1-1; the D is unclear. Germline assignment: CDR1 SQVTM and CDR2 ANQGSEA. Trimming removed 2 bases from V and 8 bases from J, with 9 bases in between. The CDR3 has 11 residues. CDR3 amino acids: CSVETEREAFF. CDR3 bases: TGCAGCGTTGAAACGGAGAGGGAAGCTTTCTTT.

The chain joins TRBV5-1 to TRBJ2-5; maybe TRBD1 (5 bases). CDR1 is SGHRS, CDR2 YFSETQ, per germline. V was clipped by 0 bases and J by 5 bases, with 17 bases between them. This CDR3 spans 16 amino acids. CDR3 sequence reads: CASSLVTAFFGETQYF. CDR3 nucleotides: TGCGCCAGCAGCTTGGTGACAGCTTTTTTCGGGGAGACCCAGTACTTC.

The chain employs TRBV7-2 and TRBJ1-2; maybe TRBD1 (6 bases). The germline gives CDR1 SGHTA, CDR2 FQGNSA. The CDR3 runs to 16 residues. V was trimmed by 5 bases and J by 0 bases, leaving 16 bases between them. CDR3 protein: CASSLGNRATNYGYTF. The DNA of the CDR3 is TGTGCCAGCAGCCTAGGAAACAGGGCCACTAACTATGGCTACACCTTC.

V is TRBV23-1 and J is TRBJ2-4; TRBD1 matches 8 bases. TRBV23-1 counts as an open reading frame of uncertain function. The CDR3 has 19 residues. V was pared by 1 base and J by 0 bases, with 11 bases of the junction left unmatched. The CDR3, as DNA: TGCGCCAGCAGTCAATGGGGGACAGGTAGTCAGGTAGCCAAAAACATTCAGTACTTC. Translated: CASSQWGTGSQVAKNIQYF.

This clone came up once. The chain carries TRBV5-1 and TRBJ2-3, with no clear D. Germline values: CDR1 SGHRS, CDR2 YFSETQ. Trimming removed 0 bases at V and 0 bases at J, with 11 bases between. The CDR3 runs 16 residues. CDR3 sequence (DNA): TGCGCCAGCAGCTTGGCTCAGGCCTCTAGCACAGATACGCAGTATTTT. This sequence encodes CASSLAQASSTDTQYF.